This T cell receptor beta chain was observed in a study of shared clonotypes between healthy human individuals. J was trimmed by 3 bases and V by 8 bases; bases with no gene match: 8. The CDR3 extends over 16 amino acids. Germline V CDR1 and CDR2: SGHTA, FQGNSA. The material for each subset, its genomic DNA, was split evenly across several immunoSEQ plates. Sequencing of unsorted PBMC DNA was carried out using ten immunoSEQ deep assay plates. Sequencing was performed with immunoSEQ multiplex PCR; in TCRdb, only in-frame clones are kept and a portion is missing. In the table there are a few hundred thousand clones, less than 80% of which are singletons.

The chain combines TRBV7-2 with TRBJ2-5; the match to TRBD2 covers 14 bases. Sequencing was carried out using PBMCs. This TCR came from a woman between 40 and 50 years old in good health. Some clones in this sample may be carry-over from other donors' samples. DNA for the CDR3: TGTGCCAGCGCCTTTTGGGGACTAGCGGGAGAAGAGACCCAGTACTTC. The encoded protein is CASAFWGLAGEETQYF.